The text below deals with one T cell receptor (beta chain). Clones were read by immunoSEQ multiplex PCR, and TCRdb kept only the in-frame ones, dropping some. The sample lists around 130,000 clones, over 70% occurring once. The data were obtained in a study of blood T cell repertoires in COVID-19. Across the study: Whether acute or convalescent, the COVID-19 samples came from the United States, Italy and Spain. The analysed material was cDNA or gDNA that came from T cells, B-cell-depleted T cells, or PBMCs.

The CDR3 is 14 residues long. The germline CDR1 and CDR2 sequences are MNHNS and SASEGT. The V segment lost 4 bases and the J segment 6 bases; nucleotides outside the gene matches: 3. The source is a man older than 75 with acute or convalescent COVID-19. The chain couples TRBV6-1 to TRBJ2-3; 11 positions agree with TRBD2. The specimen was peripheral blood. CDR3 amino acids: CASSVAGGVDTQYF. CDR3 in DNA: TGTGCCAGCAGTGTAGCGGGGGGGGTGGATACGCAGTATTTT.